This is a list of T cell receptor beta chains from one sample in a study of blood T cell repertoires in COVID-19. The protocol was immunoSEQ multiplex PCR, while the TCRdb copy is restricted to in-frame clones and leaves out a portion. There are around 170,000 clones in the sample; 80% to 90% occur only once, and nearly 8% lies in the top ten. Material for sequencing was PBMCs or T cells enriched from blood (not recorded which). The receptor source for this set is a woman between 45 and 60 years old who had recovered from COVID-19. CDR3s include the opening cysteine and the closing phenylalanine or tryptophan. Each record gives: clone size, J gene, D gene, V gene, CDR3 DNA, CDR3 protein. The D gene is left open where the match is weak. Size values are once, few and many counts, or a class for expanded clones, and some rows have none.

clone size: .; J gene: TRBJ1-2; D gene: TRBD1; V gene: TRBV14; CDR3 DNA: TGTGCCAGCAGCCAAACAGGGGGAAGATATGGCTACACCTTC; CDR3 protein: CASSQTGGRYGYTF
clone size: few; J gene: TRBJ2-1; D gene: .; V gene: TRBV7-2; CDR3 DNA: TGTGCCAGCAGCTTTGTCTCGGGAAGCTCCTACAATGAGCAGTTCTTC; CDR3 protein: CASSFVSGSSYNEQFF
clone size: .; J gene: TRBJ2-3; D gene: .; V gene: TRBV6-2/TRBV6-3; CDR3 DNA: TGTGCCAGCAGTTACGGACAGTCGGATGCAGATACGCAGTATTTT; CDR3 protein: CASSYGQSDADTQYF
clone size: .; J gene: TRBJ2-3; D gene: .; V gene: TRBV25-1; CDR3 DNA: TGTGCCGTCTCAGCGGCTAGCACAGATACGCAGTATTTT; CDR3 protein: CAVSAASTDTQYF
clone size: .; J gene: TRBJ2-7; D gene: .; V gene: TRBV12-3/TRBV12-4; CDR3 DNA: TGTGCCAGCAGCTGGGTCACAACGGGCGAGCAGTACTTC; CDR3 protein: CASSWVTTGEQYF
clone size: .; J gene: TRBJ2-3; D gene: .; V gene: TRBV7-9; CDR3 DNA: TGTGCCAGCAGCGCGTCAGATACGCAGTATTTT; CDR3 protein: CASSASDTQYF
clone size: .; J gene: TRBJ2-7; D gene: TRBD1; V gene: TRBV27; CDR3 DNA: TGTGCCAGCAGTGGGGACAGGGGAACCTACGAGCAGTACTTC; CDR3 protein: CASSGDRGTYEQYF
clone size: .; J gene: TRBJ2-1; D gene: TRBD2; V gene: TRBV5-1; CDR3 DNA: TGCGCCAGCAAGGAGCGGGAGGAGGATGAGCAGTTCTTC; CDR3 protein: CASKEREEDEQFF
clone size: few; J gene: TRBJ1-2; D gene: .; V gene: TRBV29-1; CDR3 DNA: TGCAGCGTGGACAGTACACCTCCTAACTATGGCTACACCTTC; CDR3 protein: CSVDSTPPNYGYTF
clone size: .; J gene: TRBJ2-5; D gene: TRBD2; V gene: TRBV27; CDR3 DNA: TGTGCCAGCAGTTTATCGGGACTAGTGCAAGAGACCCAGTACTTC; CDR3 protein: CASSLSGLVQETQYF
clone size: once; J gene: TRBJ1-1; D gene: TRBD1; V gene: TRBV18; CDR3 DNA: TGTGCCAGCTCAAGGACACAGGGGGCGAACACTGAAGCTTTCTTT; CDR3 protein: CASSRTQGANTEAFF
clone size: .; J gene: TRBJ1-1; D gene: .; V gene: TRBV19; CDR3 DNA: TGTGCCAGTAGTATAGGCGGAATGAACACTGAAGCTTTCTTT; CDR3 protein: CASSIGGMNTEAFF
clone size: few; J gene: TRBJ1-5; D gene: .; V gene: TRBV27; CDR3 DNA: TGTGCCAGCAGCCGGGGACTATATCAGCCCCAGCATTTT; CDR3 protein: CASSRGLYQPQHF
clone size: .; J gene: TRBJ1-5; D gene: .; V gene: TRBV6-5; CDR3 DNA: TGTGCCAGCAGTTACTTGGTCGGACAGAGAAATCAGCCCCAGCATTTT; CDR3 protein: CASSYLVGQRNQPQHF
clone size: .; J gene: TRBJ1-4; D gene: TRBD1; V gene: TRBV18; CDR3 DNA: TGTGCCAGCTCACCAGACAGGGTAGATAATGAAAAACTGTTTTTT; CDR3 protein: CASSPDRVDNEKLFF
clone size: once; J gene: TRBJ1-2; D gene: .; V gene: TRBV19; CDR3 DNA: TGTGCCAGTAACCAGGCGAACTATGGCTACACCTTC; CDR3 protein: CASNQANYGYTF
clone size: .; J gene: TRBJ2-1; D gene: TRBD2; V gene: TRBV4-1; CDR3 DNA: TGCGCCAGCAGCGCAACCTGGGGGGCGGGGGGCCTCTACAATGAGCAGTTCTTC; CDR3 protein: CASSATWGAGGLYNEQFF
clone size: .; J gene: TRBJ2-3; D gene: TRBD2; V gene: TRBV18; CDR3 DNA: TGTGCCAGCTCACCACGCGCCGAGCGGGGGGGCTTCACAGATACGCAGTATTTT; CDR3 protein: CASSPRAERGGFTDTQYF
clone size: .; J gene: TRBJ1-4; D gene: TRBD1; V gene: TRBV27; CDR3 DNA: TGTGCCAGCACGTCAAGCGGCAGGGGGCACGAAAAACTGTTTTTT; CDR3 protein: CASTSSGRGHEKLFF
clone size: .; J gene: TRBJ2-3; D gene: TRBD1; V gene: TRBV10-1; CDR3 DNA: TGCGCCAGCAGCAGGGGGAGCACAGATACGCAGTATTTT; CDR3 protein: CASSRGSTDTQYF
clone size: once; J gene: TRBJ1-6; D gene: .; V gene: TRBV19; CDR3 DNA: TGTGCCAGTAGTCTCGGTGGCTCCTATAATTCACCCCTCCACTTT; CDR3 protein: CASSLGGSYNSPLHF
clone size: .; J gene: TRBJ2-4; D gene: TRBD2; V gene: TRBV4-1; CDR3 DNA: TGCGCCAGCAGCCGACTAGCGGGAGGTCTAACCATTCAGTACTTC; CDR3 protein: CASSRLAGGLTIQYF
clone size: few; J gene: TRBJ2-7; D gene: .; V gene: TRBV5-4; CDR3 DNA: TGTGCCAGCAGCTCCAATGGACTGGCAACCTACGAGCAGTACTTC; CDR3 protein: CASSSNGLATYEQYF
clone size: once; J gene: TRBJ2-7; D gene: .; V gene: TRBV5-4; CDR3 DNA: TGTGCCAGCAGCCGTACTAGCTTGACGGAGGCCGAGCAGTACTTC; CDR3 protein: CASSRTSLTEAEQYF
clone size: .; J gene: TRBJ2-1; D gene: TRBD2; V gene: TRBV7-9; CDR3 DNA: TGTGCCAGCAGCTTATCGGGACTACAGATATACAATGAGCAGTTCTTC; CDR3 protein: CASSLSGLQIYNEQFF
clone size: .; J gene: TRBJ2-1; D gene: TRBD2; V gene: TRBV4-1; CDR3 DNA: TGCGCCAGCAGCCAAGATCGAGGACTAGCGGGAGGGCCTCAGTTTAGGAGCAATGAGCAGTTCTTC; CDR3 protein: CASSQDRGLAGGPQFRSNEQFF
clone size: .; J gene: TRBJ2-2; D gene: TRBD2; V gene: TRBV29-1; CDR3 DNA: TGCAGCGTGACACTAGCGGGACGAGACACCGGGGAGCTGTTTTTT; CDR3 protein: CSVTLAGRDTGELFF
clone size: once; J gene: TRBJ2-2; D gene: .; V gene: TRBV19; CDR3 DNA: TGTGCCTCAGCGGGCGCGAACACCGGGGAGCTGTTTTTT; CDR3 protein: CASAGANTGELFF
clone size: .; J gene: TRBJ1-4; D gene: .; V gene: TRBV19; CDR3 DNA: TGTGCCAGTAGTACAGGACAGCTAGGTGAAAAACTGTTTTTT; CDR3 protein: CASSTGQLGEKLFF
clone size: few; J gene: TRBJ1-5; D gene: TRBD1; V gene: TRBV19; CDR3 DNA: TGTGCCAGTAGTGGCCGGACAGGGGATAATAGCAATCAGCCCCAGCATTTT; CDR3 protein: CASSGRTGDNSNQPQHF
clone size: .; J gene: TRBJ2-1; D gene: .; V gene: TRBV7-8; CDR3 DNA: TGTGCCAGCAGGCTAAGTATCAGTCCAGGGGAAGATAATGAGCAGTTCTTC; CDR3 protein: CASRLSISPGEDNEQFF
clone size: .; J gene: TRBJ2-3; D gene: .; V gene: TRBV11-2; CDR3 DNA: TGTGCCAGCAGCTTAGGGGTCACAGGGACCCCAACAGATACGCAGTATTTT; CDR3 protein: CASSLGVTGTPTDTQYF
clone size: few; J gene: TRBJ2-7; D gene: .; V gene: TRBV7-2; CDR3 DNA: TGTGCCAGCAGCCACCAAACAAGGGAGCCCTACGAGCAGTACTTC; CDR3 protein: CASSHQTREPYEQYF
clone size: once; J gene: TRBJ1-1; D gene: .; V gene: TRBV10-3; CDR3 DNA: TGTGCCATCAGTGTAGGCCGAGCGGACAGATTCCGAAGAGATGAAGCTTTCTTT; CDR3 protein: CAISVGRADRFRRDEAFF
clone size: .; J gene: TRBJ2-7; D gene: .; V gene: TRBV12-3/TRBV12-4; CDR3 DNA: TGTGCCAGCAGAGGGACACATCATTACGAGCAGTACTTC; CDR3 protein: CASRGTHHYEQYF
clone size: .; J gene: TRBJ1-4; D gene: TRBD1; V gene: TRBV7-9; CDR3 DNA: TGTGCCAGCAGCTCACAGGGGCAGGGGAATGAAAAACTGTTTTTT; CDR3 protein: CASSSQGQGNEKLFF
clone size: .; J gene: TRBJ2-1; D gene: TRBD2; V gene: TRBV7-2; CDR3 DNA: TGTGCCAGCAGCCCCCGGGGGAGCGGGAGGGTTAATGAGCAGTTCTTC; CDR3 protein: CASSPRGSGRVNEQFF
clone size: .; J gene: TRBJ2-3; D gene: .; V gene: TRBV28; CDR3 DNA: TGTGCCAGCATCGGGTCGGAGACAGATACGCAGTATTTT; CDR3 protein: CASIGSETDTQYF
clone size: once; J gene: TRBJ2-7; D gene: .; V gene: TRBV6-5; CDR3 DNA: TGTGCCAGCAGTTACTCCCCGAGCGGCGAGCAGTACTTC; CDR3 protein: CASSYSPSGEQYF
clone size: .; J gene: TRBJ1-3; D gene: .; V gene: TRBV2; CDR3 DNA: TGTGCCAGCAGTAACGATCCGGTCTCTGGAAACACCATATATTTT; CDR3 protein: CASSNDPVSGNTIYF
clone size: .; J gene: TRBJ1-1; D gene: TRBD1; V gene: TRBV2; CDR3 DNA: TGTGCCAGCAGGCCGACAGGGGGCAGGAGCACTGAAGCTTTCTTT; CDR3 protein: CASRPTGGRSTEAFF
clone size: .; J gene: TRBJ2-7; D gene: TRBD2; V gene: TRBV9; CDR3 DNA: TGTGCCAGCAGCGTAGCCAGCGGGAGCATCTCCTACGAGCAGTACTTC; CDR3 protein: CASSVASGSISYEQYF
clone size: few; J gene: TRBJ1-5; D gene: .; V gene: TRBV6-2/TRBV6-3; CDR3 DNA: TGTGCCAGCAGTTTCCTCAGTTCTTATAGCAATCAGCCCCAGCATTTT; CDR3 protein: CASSFLSSYSNQPQHF
clone size: .; J gene: TRBJ2-5; D gene: TRBD2; V gene: TRBV9; CDR3 DNA: TGTGCCAGCAGCGTAGACGGGAGACGGGGACTAGCGGTACAAGAGACCCAGTACTTC; CDR3 protein: CASSVDGRRGLAVQETQYF
clone size: once; J gene: TRBJ1-3; D gene: .; V gene: TRBV6-5; CDR3 DNA: TGTGCCAGCAACAACAGGGCCTCTGGAAACACCATATATTTT; CDR3 protein: CASNNRASGNTIYF
clone size: once; J gene: TRBJ1-2; D gene: .; V gene: TRBV21-1; CDR3 DNA: TGTGCCAGCAGCAAAGTTGACATCAACTATGGCTACACCTTC; CDR3 protein: CASSKVDINYGYTF
clone size: .; J gene: TRBJ2-1; D gene: .; V gene: TRBV28; CDR3 DNA: TGTGCCAGCAGTTTTGGGCGGACATACAATGAGCAGTTCTTC; CDR3 protein: CASSFGRTYNEQFF
clone size: .; J gene: TRBJ2-2; D gene: TRBD1; V gene: TRBV19; CDR3 DNA: TGTGCCAGTAGTCTCCGGGACAGATATAACACCGGGGAGCTGTTTTTT; CDR3 protein: CASSLRDRYNTGELFF
clone size: .; J gene: TRBJ1-6; D gene: .; V gene: TRBV27; CDR3 DNA: TGTGCCAGCAGTTTCAAGGGGGACTCCTATAATTCACCCCTCCACTTT; CDR3 protein: CASSFKGDSYNSPLHF
clone size: .; J gene: TRBJ2-7; D gene: .; V gene: TRBV9; CDR3 DNA: TGTGCCAGCAGCGTAGTCCTACTCCAACTAGACTCCTCGGGGGAGCAGTACTTC; CDR3 protein: CASSVVLLQLDSSGEQYF
clone size: .; J gene: TRBJ1-5; D gene: .; V gene: TRBV3-1/TRBV3-2; CDR3 DNA: TGTGCCAGCAGCCACGAGGGGGACCAGCCCCAGCATTTT; CDR3 protein: CASSHEGDQPQHF
clone size: .; J gene: TRBJ1-2; D gene: .; V gene: TRBV10-3; CDR3 DNA: TGTGCCATCAGTTTGGCTCCGTATGGCTACACCTTC; CDR3 protein: CAISLAPYGYTF
clone size: .; J gene: TRBJ2-1; D gene: .; V gene: TRBV7-8; CDR3 DNA: TGTGCCAGCAGCTTTACCCTAGCGAAGAATGAGCAGTTCTTC; CDR3 protein: CASSFTLAKNEQFF
clone size: .; J gene: TRBJ2-4; D gene: TRBD2; V gene: TRBV19; CDR3 DNA: TGTGCCAGTAGTCCTGGACTAGCGAGGGGCAAAAACATTCAGTACTTC; CDR3 protein: CASSPGLARGKNIQYF
clone size: .; J gene: TRBJ1-1; D gene: .; V gene: TRBV2; CDR3 DNA: TGTGCCAGCAGTGACAGATTCGGAGGTCCTAGGGCTTTCTTT; CDR3 protein: CASSDRFGGPRAFF
clone size: .; J gene: TRBJ2-7; D gene: TRBD1; V gene: TRBV10-3; CDR3 DNA: TGTGCCGTCCGGGACAGGGGCTACGAGCAGTACTTC; CDR3 protein: CAVRDRGYEQYF
clone size: .; J gene: TRBJ2-5; D gene: TRBD1; V gene: TRBV5-4; CDR3 DNA: TGTGCCAGCAGCTCGACAGGGGGTGAGGAGACCCAGTACTTC; CDR3 protein: CASSSTGGEETQYF
clone size: .; J gene: TRBJ2-4; D gene: .; V gene: TRBV9; CDR3 DNA: TGTGCCAGCAGTAAGGGGGGGTCTCTAGCCAAAAACATTCAGTACTTC; CDR3 protein: CASSKGGSLAKNIQYF
clone size: .; J gene: TRBJ2-2; D gene: .; V gene: TRBV19; CDR3 DNA: TGTGCCAGTACCCCGATACACGCGAACACCGGGGAGCTGTTTTTT; CDR3 protein: CASTPIHANTGELFF
clone size: few; J gene: TRBJ2-1; D gene: .; V gene: TRBV6-4; CDR3 DNA: TGTGCCAGCAGTGACTCCGAGTACAATGAGCAGTTCTTC; CDR3 protein: CASSDSEYNEQFF